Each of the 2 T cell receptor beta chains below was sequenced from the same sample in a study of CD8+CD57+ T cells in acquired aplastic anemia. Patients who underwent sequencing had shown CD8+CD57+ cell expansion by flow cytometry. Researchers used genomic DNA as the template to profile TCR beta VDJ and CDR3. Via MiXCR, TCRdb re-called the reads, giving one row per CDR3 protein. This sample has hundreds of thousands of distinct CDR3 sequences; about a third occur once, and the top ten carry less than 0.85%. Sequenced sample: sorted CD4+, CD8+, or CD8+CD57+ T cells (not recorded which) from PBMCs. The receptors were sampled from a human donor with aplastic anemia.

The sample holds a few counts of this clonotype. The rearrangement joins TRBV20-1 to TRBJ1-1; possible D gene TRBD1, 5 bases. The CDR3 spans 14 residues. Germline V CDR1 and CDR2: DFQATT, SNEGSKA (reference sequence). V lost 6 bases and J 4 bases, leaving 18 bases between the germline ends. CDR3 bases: TGCAGTGCCAGGGCGGGGGGAAGCGGCACTGAAGCTTTCTTT. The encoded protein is CSARAGGSGTEAFF.

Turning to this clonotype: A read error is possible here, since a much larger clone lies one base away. The CDR3 region has the DNA TGTGCCAGCAGCCTCAAGGGGTATGGAAACACCACATATTTT. It is translated as CASSLKGYGNTTYF. The V call is TRBV7-9, the J call TRBJ1-3; D is possibly TRBD1 (5 bases). CDR3 size: 14 residues. Germline V gene data show CDR1 as SEHNR and CDR2 as FQNEAQ (reference sequence).